The T cell receptor beta chain under discussion was sequenced for a study of T cells in Graves' hyperthyroidism and ophthalmopathy. At the level of the study: Peripheral blood was collected at initial diagnosis, before any treatment.

Hyperthyroidism patients were newly diagnosed, had disease duration under 2 months, and were aged 18 to 65 years. This clonotype was detected many times. V lost 7 bases and J lost 8, with 18 bases in between. CDR3 length: 15 amino acids. Germline CDR1 and CDR2: MDHEN and SYDVKM. The investigators amplified TCR beta CDR3 regions from RNA transcripts. In the first-round RT-PCR of the TCR CDR3, the HTBI primer set was used. TCRdb recomputed calls from the multiplex PCR reads with MiXCR, one row per CDR3 protein. The sample holds some 370,000 distinct CDR3 sequences, roughly 17% seen once. The rearrangement joins TRBV28 to TRBJ1-6, with TRBD1 as a possible D gene (5 bases). This receptor was obtained from a woman younger than 45 with Graves' hyperthyroidism that later progressed to Graves' ophthalmopathy. The source material was blood. CDR3 in amino acids: CASKPLQGRDSPLHF. In nucleotides, the CDR3 is TGTGCCAGCAAACCCCTGCAGGGAAGGGATTCACCCCTCCACTTT.